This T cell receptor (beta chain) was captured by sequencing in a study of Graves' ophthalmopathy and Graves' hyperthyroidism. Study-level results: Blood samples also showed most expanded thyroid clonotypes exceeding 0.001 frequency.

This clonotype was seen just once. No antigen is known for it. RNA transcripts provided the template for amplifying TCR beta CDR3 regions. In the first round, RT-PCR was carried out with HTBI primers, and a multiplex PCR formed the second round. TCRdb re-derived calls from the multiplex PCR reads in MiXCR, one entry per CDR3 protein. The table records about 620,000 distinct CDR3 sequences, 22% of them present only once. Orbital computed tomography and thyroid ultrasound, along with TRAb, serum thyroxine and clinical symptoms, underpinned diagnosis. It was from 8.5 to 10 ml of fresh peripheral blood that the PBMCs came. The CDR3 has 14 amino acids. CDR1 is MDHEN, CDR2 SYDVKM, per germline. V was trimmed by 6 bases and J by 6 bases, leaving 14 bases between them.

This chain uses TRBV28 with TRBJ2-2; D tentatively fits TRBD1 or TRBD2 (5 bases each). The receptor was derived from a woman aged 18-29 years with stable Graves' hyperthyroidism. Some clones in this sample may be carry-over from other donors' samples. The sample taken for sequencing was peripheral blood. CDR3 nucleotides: TGTGCCAGCAGCCTCCCCCGGGGCCCCGGGGAGCTGTTTTTT. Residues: CASSLPRGPGELFF.